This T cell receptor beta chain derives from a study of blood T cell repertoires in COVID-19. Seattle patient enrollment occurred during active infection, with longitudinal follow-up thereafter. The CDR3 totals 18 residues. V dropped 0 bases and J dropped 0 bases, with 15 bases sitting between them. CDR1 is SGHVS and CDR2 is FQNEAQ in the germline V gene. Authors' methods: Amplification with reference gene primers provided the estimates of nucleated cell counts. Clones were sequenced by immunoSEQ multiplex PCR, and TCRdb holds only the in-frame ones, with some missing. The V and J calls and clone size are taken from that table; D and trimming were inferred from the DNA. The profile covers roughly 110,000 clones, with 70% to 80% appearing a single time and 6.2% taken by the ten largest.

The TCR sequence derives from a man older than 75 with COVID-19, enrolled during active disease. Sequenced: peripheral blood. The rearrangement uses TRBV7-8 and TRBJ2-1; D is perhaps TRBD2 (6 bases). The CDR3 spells CASSLARVAEDSYNEQFF. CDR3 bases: TGTGCCAGCAGCTTAGCGAGAGTAGCGGAGGACTCCTACAATGAGCAGTTCTTC.